This T cell receptor (beta chain) was recorded in a study of blood T cells in healthy people across ages. General study findings and limits: Expanded clonotype changes were possibly confounded by unknown donor CMV status. Across the age range, TCR beta diversity per million T cells fell in a roughly linear way.

Germline V gene lookup returns CDR1 DFQATT and CDR2 SNEGSKA (reference sequence). The CDR3 runs to 14 residues. V lost 3 bases, J lost 2 bases, and 13 bases lay in between. Comment on this clonotype: The antigen is undetermined.

Together with a sample-barcoded 5' primer, a J-beta primer mix was included in a second PCR lasting about 6 to 12 cycles. TCRdb ran MiXCR on the 5' RACE reads and lists one entry per CDR3 protein. The sample includes 350,000 to 450,000 distinct CDR3 sequences, about 55% of them seen just once. Sequencing was done on a sample of blood. This clonotype originated in a man in his sixties in good health. V and J are TRBV20-1 and TRBJ1-2, with TRBD1 as a possible D gene (5 bases). The CDR3 coding sequence is TGCAGTGCTAGTGGGAGAAGGGGCAACTATGGCTACACCTTC. Amino acids: CSASGRRGNYGYTF.